The clone carrying this T cell receptor beta chain appeared many times. The antigen remains unidentified. This sample is drawn from a study of response to subunit inactivated influenza vaccine. Whole-study findings and limits: Authors suggested each seasonal flu vaccination may recruit only limited numbers of new T cells.

TCRdb redid the calling of the RT-PCR reads with MiXCR, one entry per CDR3 protein. Among 550,000 to 600,000 distinct CDR3 sequences listed, 12% were seen once. This TCR was sampled from a man in his fifties or sixties who received an inactivated influenza vaccine. The sequences come from PBMCs from blood, collected on the day of vaccination.

The CDR3 reads CASSTDRLDTQYF. In DNA form, the CDR3 reads TGTGCCAGCAGCACCGACAGGCTTGATACGCAGTATTTT. The V call is TRBV7-2, the J call TRBJ2-3; D may be TRBD1 (6 bases). Trimming took off 5 bases at V and 6 bases at J, with 12 bases between the two ends. In germline, CDR1 is SGHTA, CDR2 FQGNSA. The length of the CDR3 is 13 residues.